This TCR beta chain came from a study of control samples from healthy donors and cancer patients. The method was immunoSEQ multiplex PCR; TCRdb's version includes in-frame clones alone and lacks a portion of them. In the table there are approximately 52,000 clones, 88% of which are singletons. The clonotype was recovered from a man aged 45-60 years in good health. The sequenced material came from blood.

In DNA, the CDR3 is TGTGCCATCGGAGCGTCCGTCGAGCAGTACTTC. Protein product: CAIGASVEQYF. This sequence joins TRBV10-3 and TRBJ2-7; no clear D. Trimming took 8 bases from V and 6 from J, leaving 11 bases between them. The CDR3 has 11 residues. Germline V lookup: CDR1 ENHRY, CDR2 SYGVKD.